The 24 T cell receptor beta chains below come from one sample, sequenced in a study of Ad26.COV2.S vaccination and SARS-CoV-2 variants. Treatment: some 20 received Ad26.COV2.S at low or high dose, single or two shots; 5 received placebo; per-sample allocation not given. Each sample was drawn 63 days after the first injection (of vaccine or placebo). Assay used: immunoSEQ multiplex PCR; TCRdb lists only in-frame clones, some missing. The table shows about 350,000 clones, with roughly 81% occurring only once. The specimen comprised peripheral blood, sampled in a trial of Ad26.COV2.S vaccine versus placebo. Receptor source: a person aged 18-60 years who received the Ad26.COV2.S COVID-19 vaccine or a placebo.

The gene calls are TRBV27 and TRBJ1-1; the D gene is possibly TRBD1 (5 bases). Looked up from germline, CDR1 is MNHEY and CDR2 is SMNVEV (reference sequence). V was trimmed by 0 bases and J by 7 bases, leaving 15 bases between them. This CDR3 has 15 residues. The chain's CDR3 is CASSLSPQGLGEAFF. As DNA, the CDR3 is TGTGCCAGCAGTTTATCGCCCCAGGGATTAGGTGAAGCTTTCTTT.

As for this clone: Other DNA sequences within the sample encode an identical CDR3. The chain is built from TRBV3-1 (or the pseudogene TRBV3-2) and TRBJ1-1; D uncertain. The CDR3 is 12 residues long. CDR1 and CDR2 (germline): LGHDT, YNNKEL (reference sequence). V lost 2 bases, J lost 2 bases, and 3 bases lay in between. DNA for the CDR3: TGTGCCAGCAGCCAAACAAACACTGAAGCTTTCTTT. It codes for CASSQTNTEAFF.

V usage is TRBV28 and J usage is TRBJ2-2; 10 bases match TRBD2. This CDR3 has 16 amino acids. The germline gives CDR1 MDHEN, CDR2 SYDVKM. V lost 5 bases, J lost 4 bases, and 7 bases stayed unmatched. CDR3 sequence reads: CASSQNSGGFTGELFF. CDR3 DNA sequence: TGTGCCAGCAGTCAGAATAGCGGGGGGTTCACCGGGGAGCTGTTTTTT. The variable domain in full, with the rest retrieved from reference TRBV28 and TRBJ2-2, is DVKVTQSSRYLVKRTGEKVFLECVQDMDHENMFWYRQDPGLGLRLIYFSYDVKMKEKGDIPEGYSVSREKKERFSLILESASTNQTSMYLCASSQNSGGFTGELFFGEGSRLTVL.

At least ten counts were recorded for this clone. The rearrangement uses TRBV7-9 and TRBJ1-6, with 8 nucleotides matching TRBD1. J was trimmed by 8 bases and V by 6 bases; bases with no gene match: 6. Germline V gene sequence: CDR1 SEHNR, CDR2 FQNEAQ (reference sequence). The CDR3 runs 14 residues. The CDR3 sequence: CASRVTGADSPLHF. The CDR3, as DNA: TGTGCCAGCAGAGTGACAGGGGCGGATTCACCCCTCCACTTT.

The sample holds a few counts of this clone. The chain combines TRBV11-2 with TRBJ2-7, with 7 bases identical to TRBD2. J lost 6 bases, V lost 5 bases, and 10 bases had no gene match. The CDR3 sequence is 14 residues long. In germline, CDR1 is SGHAT, CDR2 FQNNGV. In DNA, the CDR3 is TGTGCCAGCAGCCAAAGGACTAGGAACGCCGAGCAGTACTTC. Its translation is CASSQRTRNAEQYF.

The genes are TRBV6-6 and TRBJ2-7, with 12 bases matching TRBD2. Looked up from germline, CDR1 is MNHNY and CDR2 is SVGAGI (reference sequence). There are 14 residues in the CDR3. Trimming removed 4 bases from V and 3 bases from J; junction bases left unmatched: 1. The CDR3 nucleotides read TGTGCCAGCAGTTTACTAGCGGGAGGCTACGAGCAGTACTTC. Residues: CASSLLAGGYEQYF.

This sequence joins TRBV6-5 and TRBJ1-5; the D gene is possibly TRBD1 (6 bases). V lost 6 bases to trimming and J lost 5 bases, with 14 bases between them. The CDR3 spans 14 residues. From germline, CDR1 is MNHEY and CDR2 SVGAGI. The CDR3 nucleotides read TGTGCCAGCAGCCCCAGGGGTTCATATCAGCCCCAGCATTTT. It specifies CASSPRGSYQPQHF.

This clone has more than one count but fewer than ten. The chain's CDR3 is CASSLASTGEGYTIYF. In DNA form, the CDR3 reads TGTGCCAGCAGCTTGGCTTCGACAGGGGAGGGGTACACCATATATTTT. This chain joins TRBV7-9 and TRBJ1-3; 8 positions agree with TRBD1. Germline trimming cut 3 bases from V and 8 bases from J; bases unmatched to any gene: 12. Germline V gene lookup returns CDR1 SEHNR and CDR2 FQNEAQ (reference sequence). The CDR3 contains 16 residues.

The chain is built from TRBV3-1 (or the pseudogene TRBV3-2) and TRBJ2-1, with D possibly TRBD2 on 6 matching bases. V was cut by 1 base and J by 8 bases, with 12 bases left in between. The CDR3 length is 14 residues. Per germline, CDR1 LGHDT and CDR2 YNNKEL (reference sequence). The CDR3 here is CASSQGGTGYEQFF. The CDR3, as DNA: TGTGCCAGCAGCCAAGGCGGGACTGGGTATGAGCAGTTCTTC.

This clone was counted once. The rearrangement uses TRBV3-1 (or the pseudogene TRBV3-2) and TRBJ2-2; the D is unclear. V was clipped by 3 bases and J by 3 bases, with 14 bases between them. The germline gives CDR1 LGHDT, CDR2 YNNKEL (reference sequence). CDR3 size: 16 residues. CDR3 nucleotide sequence: TGTGCCAGCAGCCATCCTATGTACGGTCACACCGGGGAGCTGTTTTTT. Translated: CASSHPMYGHTGELFF.

Concerning this clone: The sample holds other DNA sequences that translate to the same CDR3. J is TRBJ1-1 and V is TRBV19; no clear D. The CDR3 loop spans 14 amino acids. The germline V gene encodes CDR1 LNHDA and CDR2 SQIVND (reference sequence). V was cut by 5 bases and J by 4 bases, with 14 bases left in between. The CDR3 sequence is CASSFRGVGTEAFF. Written as DNA, the CDR3 is TGTGCCAGTAGTTTTCGGGGTGTGGGCACTGAAGCTTTCTTT.

The genes are TRBV5-4 and TRBJ2-7, with 12 bases that match TRBD2. This CDR3 is 15 amino acids long. J was trimmed by 6 bases and V by 2 bases; bases with no gene match: 6. Germline assignment: CDR1 SGHNT and CDR2 YYREEE (reference sequence). DNA for the CDR3: TGTGCCAGCAGCTTTCTAGCGGGGGGGCGTTCCGAGCAGTACTTC. As protein: CASSFLAGGRSEQYF. Based on the CDR3 plus reference TRBV5-4 and TRBJ2-7, the full variable domain is ETGVTQSPTHLIKTRGQQVTLRCSSQSGHNTVSWYQQALGQGPQFIFQYYREEENGRGNFPPRFSGLQFPNYSSELNVNALELDDSALYLCASSFLAGGRSEQYFGPGTRLTVT.

V and J are TRBV9 and TRBJ1-6; a possible D gene is TRBD1 (5 bases). Germline-derived CDR1 and CDR2 are SGDLS and YYNGEE. The germline V and J ends were trimmed by 7 bases and 7 bases, with 12 bases remaining between them. The CDR3 has 13 residues. DNA of the CDR3: TGTGCCAGCTCGCAGGGAATCAATTCACCCCTCCACTTT. Its translation: CASSQGINSPLHF.

V gene TRBV28 combines with J gene TRBJ2-5; 8 bases map to TRBD1. After removal of 3 bases from V and 0 bases from J, the junction contained 6 bases not matched to a gene. Germline loops: CDR1 MDHEN, CDR2 SYDVKM. The CDR3 length is 16 residues. The CDR3 sequence: CASSFRDRKNQETQYF. The CDR3 bases are TGTGCCAGCAGTTTCCGGGACAGGAAAAACCAAGAGACCCAGTACTTC.

This chain links TRBV20-1 with TRBJ2-3; 8 nucleotides align to TRBD2. CDR1 and CDR2 (germline): DFQATT, SNEGSKA (reference sequence). J lost 10 bases, V lost 3 bases, and 9 bases had no gene match. There are 13 residues in the CDR3. In DNA form, the CDR3 reads TGCAGTGCTAGTCAGCGGGGGCTCCCAGCGCAGTATTTT. Its translation: CSASQRGLPAQYF.

The chain combines TRBV15 with TRBJ2-7, with D maybe TRBD2 (5 bases). CDR1 and CDR2 from the germline V gene are LNHNV and YYDKDF (reference sequence). Trimming took 0 bases from V and 7 from J, leaving 13 bases between them. The CDR3 is 14 amino acids. CDR3 residues: CATSRDTGREEQYF. The CDR3 DNA reads TGTGCCACCAGCAGAGATACGGGCCGGGAAGAGCAGTACTTC.

This rearrangement joins TRBV9 to TRBJ1-2; weak D call: TRBD1 (6 bases). The CDR3 consists of 12 residues. CDR1 and CDR2 (germline): SGDLS, YYNGEE. With 3 bases removed from V and 4 bases from J, the gap between germline ends came to 7 bases. Here the CDR3 DNA reads TGTGCCAGCAGCGGGGACACCTATGGCTACACCTTC. This encodes CASSGDTYGYTF.

The chain has TRBV7-2 and TRBJ2-3, with 8 positions matching TRBD2. After removal of 6 bases from V and 0 bases from J, the junction contained 5 bases not matched to a gene. Per germline, CDR1 SGHTA and CDR2 FQGNSA. The CDR3 totals 15 residues. The chain's CDR3 is CASSYPSGSTDTQYF. CDR3 nucleotide sequence: TGTGCCAGCAGTTACCCTAGCGGGAGCACAGATACGCAGTATTTT.

This clone was recorded only once. This chain joins TRBV27 and TRBJ1-1; D perhaps matches TRBD1 (6 bases). Trimming left V 5 bases short and J 1 base short, with 17 bases between. This CDR3 contains 16 residues. Germline assignment: CDR1 MNHEY and CDR2 SMNVEV (reference sequence). The CDR3 DNA sequence: TGTGCCAGCAGTAACGACAGGCTGCAGGGGAACACTGAAGCTTTCTTT. Translating gives CASSNDRLQGNTEAFF.

The chain employs TRBV10-1 and TRBJ2-1; a weak D match, TRBD2 (6 bases). The CDR3 loop spans 16 amino acids. V was cut by 5 bases and J by 6 bases, with 20 bases left in between. Germline values: CDR1 WNHNN, CDR2 SYGVQD (reference sequence). The CDR3 sequence: CASSHNRGSYLNEQFF. The CDR3 DNA sequence: TGCGCCAGCAGTCACAACCGGGGGTCCTACCTCAATGAGCAGTTCTTC.

The CDR3 loop is CASSVAGAYGYTF. The CDR3 nucleotides read TGTGCCAGCAGCGTCGCGGGCGCCTATGGCTACACCTTC. This sequence joins TRBV9 and TRBJ1-2; the D is unclear. The germline V and J ends were trimmed by 2 bases and 4 bases, with 9 bases remaining between them. The CDR3 spans 13 residues. Germline V gene data show CDR1 as SGDLS and CDR2 as YYNGEE.

The rearrangement joins TRBV15 to TRBJ2-7; 11 bases align to TRBD1. Germline trimming cut 2 bases from V and 3 bases from J; bases unmatched to any gene: 6. The CDR3 contains 16 residues. CDR1 and CDR2 (germline): LNHNV, YYDKDF (reference sequence). CDR3 bases: TGTGCCACCAGCAGAACTGGGACAGGGGGGCTCTACGAGCAGTACTTC. It encodes CATSRTGTGGLYEQYF.

The CDR3 coding sequence is TGTGCCAGCAGTCAAACAGCGGGAGGGTCCTACGAGCAGTACTTC. Translated, it gives CASSQTAGGSYEQYF. The J gene is TRBJ2-7, the V gene TRBV28; 10 bases line up with TRBD2. The germline V gene has CDR1 MDHEN and CDR2 SYDVKM. J lost 1 base, V lost 5 bases, and 5 bases had no gene match. The CDR3 runs 15 residues.

The rearrangement links TRBV7-2 to TRBJ2-7; D perhaps matches TRBD2 (5 bases). CDR1 and CDR2 (germline): SGHTA, FQGNSA. V was cut by 2 bases and J by 4 bases, with 12 bases left in between. The CDR3 sequence is 14 residues long. This chain's CDR3 is CASSLHGVGYEQYF. CDR3 sequence (DNA): TGTGCCAGCAGCTTACACGGGGTTGGGTACGAGCAGTACTTC.